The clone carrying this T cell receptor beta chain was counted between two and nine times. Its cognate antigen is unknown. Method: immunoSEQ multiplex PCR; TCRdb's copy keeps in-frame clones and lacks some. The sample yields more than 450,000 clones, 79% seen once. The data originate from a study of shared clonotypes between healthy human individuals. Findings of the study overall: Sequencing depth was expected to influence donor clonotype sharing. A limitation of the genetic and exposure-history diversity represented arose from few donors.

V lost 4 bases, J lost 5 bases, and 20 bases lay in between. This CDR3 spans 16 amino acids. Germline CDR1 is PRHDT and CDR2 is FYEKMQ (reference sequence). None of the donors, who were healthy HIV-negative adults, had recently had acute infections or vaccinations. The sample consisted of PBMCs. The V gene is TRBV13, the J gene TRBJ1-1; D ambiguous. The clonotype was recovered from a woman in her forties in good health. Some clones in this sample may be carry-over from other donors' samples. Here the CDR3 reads CASSSTVDPPPTEAFF. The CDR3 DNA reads TGTGCCAGCAGCTCCACGGTCGACCCGCCTCCTACTGAAGCTTTCTTT.